Below, one T cell receptor (beta chain) is given with its context. Germline and junction disagree at one end, which may indicate a read error. These data come from a study of blood T cell repertoires in COVID-19. Overall study: COVID-19 samples collected from the United States, Italy and Spain covered acute and convalescent phases. T cells, B-cell-depleted T cells, or PBMCs provided the cDNA or gDNA that served as material.

This CDR3 region has 14 residues. CDR1 is MNHNY and CDR2 is SVGAGI in the germline V gene (reference sequence). In the authors' workflow: Quantification of nucleated cells was approximated via reference gene primer amplification. Generated by immunoSEQ multiplex PCR, the TCRdb table keeps only in-frame clones and is missing some. V and J calls and clone size are those listed in that table; D and trimming were worked out from the DNA. Of about 60,000 clones listed, around nine tenths are singletons. Sequencing input: peripheral blood. The rearrangement uses TRBV6-6 and TRBJ2-2, with 7 nucleotides matching TRBD1. The sequence came from a man in his 60s with acute or convalescent COVID-19. As DNA, the CDR3 is TGTGCCAGCAGTTACGCCGGGACAGCGGCGCCCGGGATTTTT. As protein: CASSYAGTAAPGIF.